These 19 T cell receptor beta chains originate from one sample sequenced in a study of a mutant IDH1 vaccine in newly diagnosed glioma (dated by TCRdb to 2020 to 2022). The library was obtained by the immunoSEQ multiplex PCR assay. Imported from immuneACCESS, the table was reduced by TCRdb to in-frame sequences with V and J called. These copies leave out some clones; in studies compared against another copy, an unresolved V gene accounts for under half, and the cause of the remainder is not known. For this sample the table gives tens of thousands of clones, of which about three quarters were detected only once. The top ten hold more than 9% of the sample. Their recognized antigens are unknown. Interpreted using the paper, the time point label stands for: week 35, safety follow-up. A 20-mer mutant IDH1 peptide at 300 micrograms in Montanide made up each vaccine dose, which was injected subcutaneously together with topical imiquimod.

Source: PBMCs, taken from a glioma patient whose treatment included an IDH1 peptide vaccine. These TCRs come from a man aged 35 to 55 with glioma.

The chain employs TRBV29-1 and TRBJ2-1, with 10 bases aligning to TRBD1. Germline V gene sequence: CDR1 SQVTM, CDR2 ANQGSEA. This CDR3 contains 14 residues. V dropped 7 bases and J dropped 10; count of bases not matched to a gene: 13. The CDR3: CSALSWTGGIEQFF. CDR3 DNA sequence: TGCAGCGCTTTGAGTTGGACAGGGGGAATAGAGCAGTTCTTC.

The rearrangement uses TRBV11-2 and TRBJ2-7, with D perhaps TRBD1 or TRBD2 (5 bases each). The CDR3 runs to 13 residues. V lost 0 bases to trimming and J lost 6 bases, with 9 bases between them. The germline V gene has CDR1 SGHAT and CDR2 FQNNGV. This CDR3 reads CASSLEGPVEQYF. CDR3 coding DNA: TGTGCCAGCAGCTTAGAGGGACCTGTCGAGCAGTACTTC.

This clone has just a few counts. The CDR3 DNA follows: TGTGCCAGCAGCTGGGGGACGGTGTACAATGAGCAGTTCTTC. This codes for CASSWGTVYNEQFF. V gene TRBV11-2 combines with J gene TRBJ2-1, with D tentatively TRBD1 or TRBD2 (5 bases each). Germline assignment: CDR1 SGHAT and CDR2 FQNNGV. Trimming pared 4 bases from V and 4 bases from J, leaving 11 bases between. The CDR3 loop spans 14 amino acids.

The chain recombines TRBV7-9 with TRBJ2-5, with D perhaps matching TRBD2 (6 bases). The J call is in doubt because the DNA end fits TRBJ2-7 better. The CDR3 extends over 14 amino acids. Germline lookup yields CDR1 SEHNR and CDR2 FQNEAQ (reference sequence). The CDR3 is CASSLLPRGYEQYF. DNA for the CDR3: TGTGCCAGCAGCTTACTCCCGCGGGGCTACGAGCAGTACTTC.

The chain combines TRBV7-4 with TRBJ1-4, with TRBD1 as a possible D gene (5 bases). V dropped 7 bases and J dropped 7 bases, with 22 bases sitting between them. The germline CDR1 and CDR2 sequences are SGHVT and SQSDAQ. The length of the CDR3 is 16 residues. The chain's CDR3 is CASIHCTRAGSEKLFF. CDR3 bases: TGTGCCAGCATCCACTGTACCCGGGCAGGGTCTGAAAAACTGTTTTTT.

The V and J genes are TRBV19 and TRBJ1-5, with D perhaps matching TRBD1 (5 bases). Trimming left V 7 bases short and J 5 bases short, with 15 bases between. In germline, CDR1 is LNHDA, CDR2 SQIVND (reference sequence). The CDR3 contains 14 residues. For the CDR3, the DNA is TGTGCCAGTAATTCGGACACTTTATATCAGCCCCAGCATTTT. It codes for CASNSDTLYQPQHF.

The chain has TRBV9 and TRBJ1-1, with D hard to call. The CDR3 runs 13 residues. Germline V gene lookup returns CDR1 SGDLS and CDR2 YYNGEE. V was cut by 4 bases and J by 7 bases, with 14 bases left in between. CDR3 sequence reads: CASSPQPALEAFF. The CDR3 coding sequence is TGTGCCAGCAGCCCACAACCCGCACTTGAAGCTTTCTTT. Using reference TRBV9 and TRBJ1-1 for the parts outside the CDR3, the full variable domain is DSGVTQTPKHLITATGQRVTLRCSPRSGDLSVYWYQQSLDQGLQFLIQYYNGEERAKGNILERFSAQQFPDLHSELNLSSLELGDSALYFCASSPQPALEAFFGQGTRLTVV.

V gene TRBV5-4 combines with J gene TRBJ2-2; D remains unclear. V was clipped by 3 bases and J by 6 bases, with 6 bases between them. The CDR3 loop spans 12 amino acids. Looked up from germline, CDR1 is SGHNT and CDR2 is YYREEE (reference sequence). CDR3 residues: CASSSTSGELFF. The CDR3 nucleotides are TGTGCCAGCAGCTCAACGTCCGGGGAGCTGTTTTTT.

This chain links TRBV4-3 with TRBJ2-1, with TRBD2 matching 11 bases. V was pared by 0 bases and J by 9 bases, with 7 bases of the junction left unmatched. The CDR3 covers 16 residues. Germline CDR1 LGHNA, CDR2 YSLEER. CDR3 DNA sequence: TGCGCCAGCAGCCAAGATCTGCTAGCGGGAGGTTTTGAGCAGTTCTTC. Its protein is CASSQDLLAGGFEQFF.

The rearrangement uses TRBV29-1 and TRBJ2-1, with 7 bases matching TRBD1. This CDR3 is built from 12 residues. Unmatched junction bases numbered 12, after V lost 7 bases and J lost 12 bases. Germline values: CDR1 SQVTM, CDR2 ANQGSEA. CDR3: CSAAQGVFVQFF. CDR3 DNA: TGCAGCGCTGCGCAGGGGGTCTTTGTGCAGTTCTTC.

As DNA, the CDR3 is TGTGCCAGCAGCGTAGGGCGGGGTGAGCAGTTCTTC. Protein: CASSVGRGEQFF. This chain links TRBV9 with TRBJ2-1; the D gene is possibly TRBD2 (6 bases). CDR1 and CDR2 from the germline V gene are SGDLS and YYNGEE. Trimming pared 0 bases from V and 9 bases from J, leaving 7 bases between. The length of the CDR3 is 12 residues.

The V and J genes are TRBV7-2 and TRBJ1-1; D remains unclear. Germline V gene data show CDR1 as SGHTA and CDR2 as FQGNSA. The CDR3 consists of 15 residues. The V gene lost 4 bases and the J gene lost 1 base, with 13 bases spanning the gap. The CDR3 region has the DNA TGTGCCAGCAGCTCCCTGACACGTGAGAACACTGAAGCTTTCTTT. Translation gives CASSSLTRENTEAFF.

This chain links TRBV11-2 with TRBJ1-1; no firm D call. CDR1 SGHAT and CDR2 FQNNGV come from the germline V gene. The CDR3 has 14 residues. V gave up 2 bases and J gave up 0 bases, with 7 bases separating them. The CDR3 spells CASSLYDLNTEAFF. In nucleotides, the CDR3 is TGTGCCAGCAGCTTATATGACTTGAACACTGAAGCTTTCTTT.

The chain employs TRBV9 and TRBJ1-1; perhaps TRBD1 as D (5 bases). V lost 2 bases to trimming and J lost 0 bases, with 11 bases between them. CDR1 and CDR2 (germline): SGDLS, YYNGEE. This CDR3 comprises 15 residues. CDR3 nucleotides: TGTGCCAGCAGCGTCCGGGACGGAATGAACACTGAAGCTTTCTTT. Protein sequence: CASSVRDGMNTEAFF. The full variable domain, rest sourced from reference TRBV9 and TRBJ1-1, is DSGVTQTPKHLITATGQRVTLRCSPRSGDLSVYWYQQSLDQGLQFLIQYYNGEERAKGNILERFSAQQFPDLHSELNLSSLELGDSALYFCASSVRDGMNTEAFFGQGTRLTVV.

The table lists this clone with a few counts. The chain recombines TRBV6-5 with TRBJ1-1, with D tentatively TRBD1 (5 bases). From germline, CDR1 is MNHEY and CDR2 SVGAGI. Trimming left V 7 bases short and J 0 bases short, with 9 bases between. This CDR3 spans 13 amino acids. CDR3 protein: CASTSTVNTEAFF. CDR3 coding DNA: TGTGCCAGCACTTCGACAGTGAACACTGAAGCTTTCTTT.

V and J are TRBV10-3 and TRBJ2-7; D is tentatively TRBD1 or TRBD2 (5 bases each). The CDR3 is 15 amino acids. Trimming removed 7 bases at V and 2 bases at J, with 18 bases between. CDR1 ENHRY and CDR2 SYGVKD come from the germline V gene. For the CDR3, the DNA is TGTGCCATCACGAGGTCGGGGACGGTACCCTACGAGCAGTACTTC. It encodes CAITRSGTVPYEQYF.

The chain has TRBV27 and TRBJ1-4, with 8 bases fitting TRBD1. Trimming removed 6 bases from V and 8 bases from J; junction bases left unmatched: 11. The CDR3 length is 15 residues. In germline, CDR1 is MNHEY, CDR2 SMNVEV (reference sequence). The CDR3 is CASRALNRGGEKLFF. The CDR3 DNA reads TGTGCCAGCAGGGCGCTTAACAGGGGGGGAGAAAAACTGTTTTTT.

The chain couples TRBV5-8 to TRBJ2-5; D might be TRBD2 (6 bases). Germline V CDR1 and CDR2: SGHTS, YDEGEE. V lost 4 bases and J lost 4, with 17 bases in between. This CDR3 has 15 amino acids. The CDR3 region has the DNA TGTGCCAGCAGCGTTGGGACTTCCCGGGTAGAGACCCAGTACTTC. It yields the protein CASSVGTSRVETQYF.

The CDR3 nucleotides read TGCGCCAGCAGCTTGGGAGCGTACACAGATACGCAGTATTTT. Its translation: CASSLGAYTDTQYF. The chain uses TRBV5-1 and TRBJ2-3; D unclear. Germline V gene lookup returns CDR1 SGHRS and CDR2 YFSETQ. This CDR3 is 14 amino acids long. V was pared by 0 bases and J by 2 bases, with 7 bases between.